A single count supports the clone carrying this TCR beta chain. Its antigen is not identified. The data belong to a study of shared clonotypes between healthy human individuals. The method was immunoSEQ multiplex PCR; TCRdb's version includes in-frame clones alone and lacks a portion of them. Seen here are about a million clones, about 76% observed once, and the top ten hold about 1.5%. Germline-derived CDR1 and CDR2 are SGHRS and YFSETQ. V dropped 2 bases and J dropped 0 bases, with 6 bases sitting between them. The CDR3 contains 13 residues. Findings and limits, study-wide: Among several donors, about 5% of naive CD4 clonotypes were found in common.

The CD4+ fraction was divided into a CD45RA+ naive subset and a CD45RA-negative memory subset. The genes are TRBV5-1 and TRBJ2-7, with D uncertain. The sequence was obtained from a man between 18 and 35 years old in good health. The sample taken for sequencing was memory CD4+ T cells sorted from blood. This sample's subset: CD45RA-negative fraction. The CDR3 loop is CASSFADSYEQYF. The CDR3 bases are TGCGCCAGCAGCTTCGCAGACTCCTACGAGCAGTACTTC.